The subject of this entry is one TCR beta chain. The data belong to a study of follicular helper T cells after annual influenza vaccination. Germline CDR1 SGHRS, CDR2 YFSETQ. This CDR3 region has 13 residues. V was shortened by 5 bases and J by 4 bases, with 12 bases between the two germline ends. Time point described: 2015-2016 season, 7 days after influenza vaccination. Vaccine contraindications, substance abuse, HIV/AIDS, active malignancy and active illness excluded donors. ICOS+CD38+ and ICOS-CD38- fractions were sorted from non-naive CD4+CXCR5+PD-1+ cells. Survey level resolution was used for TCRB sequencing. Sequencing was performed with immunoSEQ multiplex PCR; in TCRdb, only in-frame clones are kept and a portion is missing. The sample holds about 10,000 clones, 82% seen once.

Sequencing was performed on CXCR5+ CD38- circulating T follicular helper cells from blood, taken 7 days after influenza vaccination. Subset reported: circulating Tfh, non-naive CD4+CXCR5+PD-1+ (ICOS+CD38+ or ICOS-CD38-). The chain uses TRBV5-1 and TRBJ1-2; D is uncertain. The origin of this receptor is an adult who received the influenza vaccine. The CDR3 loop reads CASSFGDGYGYTF. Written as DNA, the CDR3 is TGCGCCAGCAGTTTTGGGGATGGCTATGGCTACACCTTC. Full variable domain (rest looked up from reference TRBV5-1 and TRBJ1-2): KAGVTQTPRYLIKTRGQQVTLSCSPISGHRSVSWYQQTPGQGLQFLFEYFSETQRNKGNFPGRFSGRQFSNSRSEMNVSTLELGDSALYLCASSFGDGYGYTFGSGTRLTVV.